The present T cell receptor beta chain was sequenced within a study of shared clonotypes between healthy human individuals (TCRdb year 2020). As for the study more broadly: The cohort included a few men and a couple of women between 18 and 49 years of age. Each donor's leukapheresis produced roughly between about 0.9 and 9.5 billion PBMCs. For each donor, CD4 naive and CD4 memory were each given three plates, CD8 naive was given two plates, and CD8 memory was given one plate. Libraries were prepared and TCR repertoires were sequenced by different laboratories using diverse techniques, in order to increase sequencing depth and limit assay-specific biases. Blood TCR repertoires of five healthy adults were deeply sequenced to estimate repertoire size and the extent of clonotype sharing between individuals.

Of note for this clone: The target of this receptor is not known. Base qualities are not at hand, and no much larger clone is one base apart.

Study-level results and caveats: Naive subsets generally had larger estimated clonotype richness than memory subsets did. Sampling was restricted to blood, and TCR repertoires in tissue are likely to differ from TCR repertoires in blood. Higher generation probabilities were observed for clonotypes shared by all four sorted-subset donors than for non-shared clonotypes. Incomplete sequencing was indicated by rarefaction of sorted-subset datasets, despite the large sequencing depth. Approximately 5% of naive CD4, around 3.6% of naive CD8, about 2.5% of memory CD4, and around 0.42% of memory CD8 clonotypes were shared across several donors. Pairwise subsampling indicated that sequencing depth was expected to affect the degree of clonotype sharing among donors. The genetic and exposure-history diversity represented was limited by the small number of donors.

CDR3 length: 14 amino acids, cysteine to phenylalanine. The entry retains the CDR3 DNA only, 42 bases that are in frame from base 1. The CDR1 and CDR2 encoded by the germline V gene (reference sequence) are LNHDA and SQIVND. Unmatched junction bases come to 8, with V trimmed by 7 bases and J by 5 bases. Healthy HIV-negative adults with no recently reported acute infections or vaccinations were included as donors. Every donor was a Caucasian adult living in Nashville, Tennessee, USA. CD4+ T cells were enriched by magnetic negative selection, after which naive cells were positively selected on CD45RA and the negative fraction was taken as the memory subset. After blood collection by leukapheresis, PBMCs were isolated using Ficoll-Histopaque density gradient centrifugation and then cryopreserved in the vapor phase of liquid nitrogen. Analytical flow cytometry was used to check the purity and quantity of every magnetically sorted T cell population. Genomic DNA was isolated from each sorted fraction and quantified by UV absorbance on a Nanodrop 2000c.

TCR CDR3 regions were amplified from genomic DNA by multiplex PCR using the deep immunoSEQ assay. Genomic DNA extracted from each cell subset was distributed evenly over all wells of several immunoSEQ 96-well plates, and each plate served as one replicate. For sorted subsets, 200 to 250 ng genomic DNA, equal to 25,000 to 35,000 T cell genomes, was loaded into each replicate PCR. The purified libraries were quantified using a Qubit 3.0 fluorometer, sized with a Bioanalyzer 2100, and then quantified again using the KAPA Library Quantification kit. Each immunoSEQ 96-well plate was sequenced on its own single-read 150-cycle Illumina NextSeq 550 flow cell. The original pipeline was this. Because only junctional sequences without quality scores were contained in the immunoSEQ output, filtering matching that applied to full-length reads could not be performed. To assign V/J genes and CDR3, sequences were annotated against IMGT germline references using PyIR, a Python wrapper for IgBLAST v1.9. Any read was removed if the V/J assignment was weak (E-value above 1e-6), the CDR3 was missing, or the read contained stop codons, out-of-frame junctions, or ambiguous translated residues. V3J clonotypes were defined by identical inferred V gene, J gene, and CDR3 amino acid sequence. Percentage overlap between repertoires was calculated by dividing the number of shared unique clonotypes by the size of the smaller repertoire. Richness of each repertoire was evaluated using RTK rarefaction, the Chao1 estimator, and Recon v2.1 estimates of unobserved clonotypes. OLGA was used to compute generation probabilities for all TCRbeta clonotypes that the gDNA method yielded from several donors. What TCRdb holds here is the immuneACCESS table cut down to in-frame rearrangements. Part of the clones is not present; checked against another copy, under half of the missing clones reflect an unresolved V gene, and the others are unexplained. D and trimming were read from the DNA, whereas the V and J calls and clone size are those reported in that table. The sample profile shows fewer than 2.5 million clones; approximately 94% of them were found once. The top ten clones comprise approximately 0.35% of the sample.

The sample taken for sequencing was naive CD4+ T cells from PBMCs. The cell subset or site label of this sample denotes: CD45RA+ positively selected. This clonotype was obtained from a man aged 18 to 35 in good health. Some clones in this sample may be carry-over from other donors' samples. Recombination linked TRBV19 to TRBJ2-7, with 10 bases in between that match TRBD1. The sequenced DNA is TGTGCCAGTACTTCCCGGGACAGGGGACACGAGCAGTACTTC. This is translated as CASTSRDRGHEQYF.